The 9 T cell receptor beta chains presented below share a single source sample, sequenced in a study of blood T cells in healthy people across ages. Alongside a J-beta primer mix, a sample-barcoded 5' primer served in a second PCR lasting about 7 to 12 cycles. TCRdb re-called the 5' RACE reads through MiXCR, storing one row per CDR3 protein. Of around 940,000 distinct CDR3 sequences listed, around 54% are singletons. What was sequenced was blood. These receptors came from a woman aged 60-75 years in good health.

This clonotype was picked up a small number of times. The gene calls are TRBV7-9 and TRBJ2-7, with D perhaps TRBD1 or TRBD2 (5 bases each). Germline loops: CDR1 SEHNR, CDR2 FQNEAQ (reference sequence). The CDR3 sequence is 13 residues long. V lost 5 bases and J lost 3, with 11 bases in between. DNA for the CDR3: TGTGCCAGCAGCCCCGGGGCCGACTACGAGCAGTACTTC. It codes for CASSPGADYEQYF.

The chain has TRBV7-9 and TRBJ2-4, with 7 bases that match TRBD1. The CDR3 sequence is 15 residues long. Germline CDR1 and CDR2: SEHNR and FQNEAQ (reference sequence). J was trimmed by 5 bases and V by 4 bases; bases with no gene match: 8. CDR3 sequence reads: CASSSYRDSQNIQYF. The CDR3 nucleotides are TGTGCCAGCAGCTCGTACCGGGACAGTCAAAACATTCAGTACTTC. Supplemented by reference TRBV7-9 and TRBJ2-4, the full variable domain reads DTGVSQNPRHKITKRGQNVTFRCDPISEHNRLYWYRQTLGQGPEFLTYFQNEAQLEKSRLLSDRFSAERPKGSFSTLEIQRTEQGDSAMYLCASSSYRDSQNIQYFGAGTRLSVL.

V usage is TRBV4-1 and J usage is TRBJ1-4; the match to TRBD1 covers 8 bases. This CDR3 contains 16 residues. V shed 2 bases and J 8 bases; nucleotides not matched to a gene: 10. The germline V gene encodes CDR1 MGHRA and CDR2 YSYEKL. In DNA form, the CDR3 reads TGCGCCAGCAGCCAAACGCAGGGGGCGGTATCAGAAAAACTGTTTTTT. It specifies CASSQTQGAVSEKLFF.

The chain is built from TRBV10-3 and TRBJ2-7; 9 bases are shared with TRBD1. The CDR3 has 19 residues. With 3 bases clipped from V and 0 bases from J, the junction kept 15 bases outside the gene matches. In germline, CDR1 is ENHRY, CDR2 SYGVKD. CDR3 sequence (DNA): TGTGCCATCAGTGACCCGGGACAGGGAACGATCGGTAGCTCCTACGAGCAGTACTTC. Its protein is CAISDPGQGTIGSSYEQYF.

In DNA form, the CDR3 reads TGTGCCAGCAGTTTAGCGCGGCTAGCGGATTTCACAGATACGCAGTATTTT. Amino acid sequence: CASSLARLADFTDTQYF. This rearrangement joins TRBV12-3 or TRBV12-4 to TRBJ2-3; TRBD2 matches at 7 bases. The CDR3 consists of 17 residues. V lost 0 bases, J lost 2 bases, and 8 bases stayed unmatched.

This clonotype turned up a few times. The chain is built from TRBV27 and TRBJ2-6, with no clear D. Trimming took off 6 bases at V and 0 bases at J, with 6 bases between the two ends. Germline V gene data show CDR1 as MNHEY and CDR2 as SMNVEV (reference sequence). CDR3 length: 14 residues. The DNA for the CDR3 is TGTGCCAGCAGAGATCGCTCTGGGGCCAACGTCCTGACTTTC. It is translated as CASRDRSGANVLTF.

The rearrangement uses TRBV12-3 or TRBV12-4 and TRBJ2-3; D gene uncertain. V was shortened by 5 bases and J by 6 bases, with 12 bases between the two germline ends. CDR3 size: 13 residues. This CDR3 reads CASSVGSWDTQYF. Here the CDR3 DNA reads TGTGCCAGCAGTGTGGGCTCCTGGGATACGCAGTATTTT.

On this clonotype itself: Just one base apart from a much larger clone, this may be a read error. This chain uses TRBV3-1 with TRBJ1-1; D is uncertain. Per germline, CDR1 LGHDT and CDR2 YNNKEL (reference sequence). V dropped 4 bases and J dropped 1 base, with 10 bases sitting between them. This CDR3 has 14 residues. The CDR3 region is CASSPAGPNTEAFF. CDR3 DNA sequence: TGTGCCAGCAGCCCGGCGGGCCCGAACACTGAAGCTTTCTTT. Based on the CDR3 plus reference TRBV3-1 and TRBJ1-1, the full variable domain is DTAVSQTPKYLVTQMGNDKSIKCEQNLGHDTMYWYKQDSKKFLKIMFSYNNKELIINETVPNRFSPKSPDKAHLNLHINSLELGDSAVYFCASSPAGPNTEAFFGQGTRLTVV.

The chain uses TRBV12-3 or TRBV12-4 and TRBJ1-2, with D possibly TRBD1 on 6 matching bases. The CDR3 covers 14 residues. Trimming stripped 7 bases from V and 8 bases from J, with 20 bases between. CDR3 in DNA: TGTGCCAGCACAACCGCCAGGGGTCTTGGCGGCTACACCTTC. It specifies CASTTARGLGGYTF.